The 5 T cell receptor beta chains below were found in one sample sequenced in a study of T cell repertoires in cytomegalovirus infection. Using its own MiXCR run on the reads, TCRdb lists one record per CDR3 protein. The table records about 110,000 distinct CDR3 sequences, over 9.5% of them present only once. These receptors are not linked to any known antigen. The material sequenced was PBMCs, sequenced either directly or after in vitro stimulation (not recorded which). The receptor set was obtained from a human donor in good health (CMV status not recorded). Some clones in this sample may be carry-over from other donors' samples.

The V call is TRBV5-4, the J call TRBJ2-2, with 9 bases that match TRBD2. The CDR3 runs 14 residues. Trimming took 7 bases from V and 1 from J; bases not matched to a gene: 2. Germline CDR1 reads SGHNT; CDR2 reads YYREEE (reference sequence). CDR3 bases: TGTGCCAGCCTTAGCGGGAGGAACACCGGGGAGCTGTTTTTT. It specifies CASLSGRNTGELFF.

V and J are TRBV11-1 and TRBJ2-1; TRBD2 is a possible D gene (7 bases). The CDR3 loop spans 18 amino acids. V was pared by 5 bases and J by 9 bases, with 29 bases between. The germline V gene has CDR1 SGHAT and CDR2 FQDESV (reference sequence). The CDR3 loop is CASSLITWGASGFGEQFF. CDR3 nucleotide sequence: TGTGCCAGCAGCCTTATTACCTGGGGGGCTAGCGGTTTCGGTGAGCAGTTCTTC.

This clonotype showed up just a few times. This sequence joins TRBV19 and TRBJ2-1; 7 nucleotides agree with TRBD2. Trimming took 7 bases from V and 3 from J; bases not matched to a gene: 6. The CDR3 covers 14 residues. CDR1 LNHDA and CDR2 SQIVND come from the germline V gene (reference sequence). CDR3 in amino acids: CASISGTNYNEQFF. The CDR3 DNA reads as TGTGCCAGTATTTCCGGGACTAACTACAATGAGCAGTTCTTC.

V usage is TRBV20-1 and J usage is TRBJ1-5, with D perhaps matching TRBD1 (6 bases). CDR1 is DFQATT, CDR2 SNEGSKA, per germline (reference sequence). The CDR3 totals 16 residues. V dropped 1 base and J dropped 2 bases, with 15 bases sitting between them. CDR3 nucleotides: TGCAGTGCTAGAGCGGGGGGGGGGCTGGGCAATCAGCCCCAGCATTTT. Encoded protein: CSARAGGGLGNQPQHF.

This clonotype appeared many times. This chain joins TRBV27 and TRBJ2-1, with 10 positions matching TRBD2. Germline values: CDR1 MNHEY, CDR2 SMNVEV (reference sequence). V gave up 4 bases and J gave up 2 bases; unmatched junction bases: 8. The CDR3 loop spans 17 amino acids. The CDR3 bases are TGTGCCAGCAGTTCCCGGATAGCGGGAGGCCCCTACAATGAGCAGTTCTTC. Translated: CASSSRIAGGPYNEQFF.